This T cell receptor (beta chain) was documented in a study of CD8+ T cells in alopecia areata. In each case, RNA was isolated and then reverse transcribed into cDNA as the sequencing template. Method: immunoSEQ multiplex PCR; TCRdb's copy keeps in-frame clones and lacks some. Of roughly 200,000 clones in the sample, roughly 56% were seen once. The ends were cut back, 0 bases at V and 1 base at J, with 4 bases in the middle. The CDR3 spans 14 residues. The germline CDR1 and CDR2 sequences are SGHDT and YYEEEE. Points on this clone: Its antigen remains unknown.

PBMCs were stained for CD3, CD4 and CD8, and CD4+ and CD8+ T cells were sorted. Overall study results and limits: Between patients, shared TCR sequences were less clear than in mice. This was possibly due in part to HLA diversity in the patient population.

Sequences were obtained from CD8+ T cells sorted from blood. This sequence originates from a human donor in good health. V is TRBV5-6 and J is TRBJ2-2; D ambiguous. The CDR3 here is CASSLAGNTGELFF. CDR3 bases: TGTGCCAGCAGCTTGGCAGGGAACACCGGGGAGCTGTTTTTT.